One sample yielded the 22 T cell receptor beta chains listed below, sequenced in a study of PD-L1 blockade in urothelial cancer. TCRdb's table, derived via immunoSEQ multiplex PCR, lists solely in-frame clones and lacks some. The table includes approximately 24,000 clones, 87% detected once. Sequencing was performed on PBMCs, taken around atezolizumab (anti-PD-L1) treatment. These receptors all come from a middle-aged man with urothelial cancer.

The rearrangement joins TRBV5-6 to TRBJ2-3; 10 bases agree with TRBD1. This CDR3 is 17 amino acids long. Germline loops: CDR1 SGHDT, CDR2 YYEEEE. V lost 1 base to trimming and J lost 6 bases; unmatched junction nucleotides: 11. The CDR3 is CASSLYWRQGASDTQYF. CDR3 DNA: TGTGCCAGCAGCTTGTATTGGAGACAGGGGGCGTCGGATACGCAGTATTTT.

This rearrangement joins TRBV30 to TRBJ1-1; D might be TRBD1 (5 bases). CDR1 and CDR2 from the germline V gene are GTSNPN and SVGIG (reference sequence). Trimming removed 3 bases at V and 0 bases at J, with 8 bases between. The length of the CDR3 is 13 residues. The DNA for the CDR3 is TGTGCCTGGAGGCGGGGGGTGAACACTGAAGCTTTCTTT. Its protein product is CAWRRGVNTEAFF.

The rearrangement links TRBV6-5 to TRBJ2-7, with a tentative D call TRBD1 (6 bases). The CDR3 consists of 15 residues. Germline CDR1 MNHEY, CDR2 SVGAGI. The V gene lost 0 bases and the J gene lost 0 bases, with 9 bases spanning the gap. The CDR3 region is CASSYSDRISYEQYF. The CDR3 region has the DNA TGTGCCAGCAGTTACTCCGACAGGATCTCCTACGAGCAGTACTTC.

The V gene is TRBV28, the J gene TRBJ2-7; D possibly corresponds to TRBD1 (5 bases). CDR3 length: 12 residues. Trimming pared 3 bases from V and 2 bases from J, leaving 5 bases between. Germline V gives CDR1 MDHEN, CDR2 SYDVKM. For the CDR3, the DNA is TGTGCCAGCAGTTTGGACACCTACGAGCAGTACTTC. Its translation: CASSLDTYEQYF.

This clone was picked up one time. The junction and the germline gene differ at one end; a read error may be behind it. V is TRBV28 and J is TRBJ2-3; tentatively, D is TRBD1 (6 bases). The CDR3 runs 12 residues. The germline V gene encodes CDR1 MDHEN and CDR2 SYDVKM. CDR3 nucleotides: TGTGCCAGCAGTCTTTACCGGGACATCTACACTTTT. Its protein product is CASSLYRDIYTF.

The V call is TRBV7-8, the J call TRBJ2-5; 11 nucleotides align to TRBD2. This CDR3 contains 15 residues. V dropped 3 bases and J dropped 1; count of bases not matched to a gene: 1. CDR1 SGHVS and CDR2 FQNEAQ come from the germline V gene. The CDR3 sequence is CASSLTSGVQETQYF. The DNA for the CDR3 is TGTGCCAGCAGCTTGACTAGCGGGGTCCAAGAGACCCAGTACTTC. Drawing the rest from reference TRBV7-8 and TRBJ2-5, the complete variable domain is GAGVSQSPRYKVAKRGQDVALRCDPISGHVSLFWYQQALGQGPEFLTYFQNEAQLDKSGLPSDRFFAERPEGSVSTLKIQRTQQEDSAVYLCASSLTSGVQETQYFGPGTRLLVL.

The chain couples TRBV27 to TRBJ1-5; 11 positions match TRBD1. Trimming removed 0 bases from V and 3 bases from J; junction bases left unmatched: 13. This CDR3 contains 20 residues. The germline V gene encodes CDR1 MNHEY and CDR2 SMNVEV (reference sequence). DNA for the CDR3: TGTGCCAGCAGTTTATCTTGGGGCTGGGACAGGGGGTTAGACAATCAGCCCCAGCATTTT. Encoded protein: CASSLSWGWDRGLDNQPQHF.

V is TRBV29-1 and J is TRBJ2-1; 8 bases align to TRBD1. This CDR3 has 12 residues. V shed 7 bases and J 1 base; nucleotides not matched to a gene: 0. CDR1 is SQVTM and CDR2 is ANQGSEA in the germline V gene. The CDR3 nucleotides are TGCAGCGGGACAGGGTCCTACAATGAGCAGTTCTTC. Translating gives CSGTGSYNEQFF.

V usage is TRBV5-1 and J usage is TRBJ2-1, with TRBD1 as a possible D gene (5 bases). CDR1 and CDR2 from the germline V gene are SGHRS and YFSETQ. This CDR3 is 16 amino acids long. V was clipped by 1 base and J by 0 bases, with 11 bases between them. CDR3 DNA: TGCGCCAGCAGCTTGCCCCAGGGTAGCTCCTACAATGAGCAGTTCTTC. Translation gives CASSLPQGSSYNEQFF.

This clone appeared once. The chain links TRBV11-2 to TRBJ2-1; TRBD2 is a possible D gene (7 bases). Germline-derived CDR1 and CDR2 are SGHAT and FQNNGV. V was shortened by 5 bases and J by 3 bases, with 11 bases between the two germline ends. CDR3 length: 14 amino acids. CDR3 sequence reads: CASSRGGGYNEQFF. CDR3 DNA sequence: TGTGCCAGCAGCAGAGGGGGGGGCTACAATGAGCAGTTCTTC. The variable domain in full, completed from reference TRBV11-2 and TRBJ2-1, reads EAGVAQSPRYKIIEKRQSVAFWCNPISGHATLYWYQQILGQGPKLLIQFQNNGVVDDSQLPKDRFSAERLKGVDSTLKIQPAKLEDSAVYLCASSRGGGYNEQFFGPGTRLTVL.

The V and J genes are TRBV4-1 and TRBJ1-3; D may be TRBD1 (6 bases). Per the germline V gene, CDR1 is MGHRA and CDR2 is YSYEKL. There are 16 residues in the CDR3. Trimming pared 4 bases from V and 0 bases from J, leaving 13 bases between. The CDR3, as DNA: TGCGCCAGCAGCCCCGGACAGTATGCCTCTGGAAACACCATATATTTT. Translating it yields CASSPGQYASGNTIYF.

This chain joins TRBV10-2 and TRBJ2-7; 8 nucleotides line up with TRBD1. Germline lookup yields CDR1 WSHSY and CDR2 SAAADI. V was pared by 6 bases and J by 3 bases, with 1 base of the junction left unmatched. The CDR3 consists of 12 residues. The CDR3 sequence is CASRQGVYEQYF. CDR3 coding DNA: TGCGCCAGCAGACAGGGGGTCTACGAGCAGTACTTC.

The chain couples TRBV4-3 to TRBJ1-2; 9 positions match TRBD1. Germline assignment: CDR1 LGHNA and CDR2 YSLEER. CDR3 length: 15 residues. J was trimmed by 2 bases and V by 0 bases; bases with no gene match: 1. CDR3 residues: CASSQDGTGNYGYTF. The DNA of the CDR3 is TGCGCCAGCAGCCAAGATGGGACAGGGAACTATGGCTACACCTTC.

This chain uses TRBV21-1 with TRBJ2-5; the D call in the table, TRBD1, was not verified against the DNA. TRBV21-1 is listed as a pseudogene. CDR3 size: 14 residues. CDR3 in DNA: TGTGCCAGCAGCCTCCGACAGGGCCGGGAGACCCAGTACTTC. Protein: CASSLRQGRETQYF.

The CDR3 DNA reads as TGTGCCAGCAGTGTAGGCACAGGTCTTGCTTCCTACGAGCAGTACTTC. It is translated as CASSVGTGLASYEQYF. V usage is TRBV6-1 and J usage is TRBJ2-7; tentative D call: TRBD1 (5 bases). The germline V and J ends were trimmed by 4 bases and 1 base, with 17 bases remaining between them. The V gene's germline CDR1 is MNHNS and CDR2 SASEGT. The CDR3 is 16 amino acids.

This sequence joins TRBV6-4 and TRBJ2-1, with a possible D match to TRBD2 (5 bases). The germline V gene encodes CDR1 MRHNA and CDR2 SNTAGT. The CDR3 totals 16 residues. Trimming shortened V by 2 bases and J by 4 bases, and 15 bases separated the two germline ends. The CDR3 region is CASSDRARGAYNEQFF. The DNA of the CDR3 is TGTGCCAGCAGTGACAGGGCCCGGGGAGCTTACAATGAGCAGTTCTTC.

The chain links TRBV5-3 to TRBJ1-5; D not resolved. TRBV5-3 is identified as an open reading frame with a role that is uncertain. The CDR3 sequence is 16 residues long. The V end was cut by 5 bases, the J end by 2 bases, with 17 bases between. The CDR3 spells CARRESGVPGNQPQHF. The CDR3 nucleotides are TGTGCCAGAAGGGAGTCGGGAGTTCCAGGCAATCAGCCCCAGCATTTT.

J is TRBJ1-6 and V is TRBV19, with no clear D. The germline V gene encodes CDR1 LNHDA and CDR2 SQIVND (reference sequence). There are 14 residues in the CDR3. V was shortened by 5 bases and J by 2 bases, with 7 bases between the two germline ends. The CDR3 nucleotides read TGTGCCAGTAGTTACATCACCTATAATTCACCCCTCCACTTT. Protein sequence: CASSYITYNSPLHF. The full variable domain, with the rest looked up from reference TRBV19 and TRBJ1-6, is DGGITQSPKYLFRKEGQNVTLSCEQNLNHDAMYWYRQDPGQGLRLIYYSQIVNDFQKGDIAEGYSVSREKKESFPLTVTSAQKNPTAFYLCASSYITYNSPLHFGNGTRLTVT.

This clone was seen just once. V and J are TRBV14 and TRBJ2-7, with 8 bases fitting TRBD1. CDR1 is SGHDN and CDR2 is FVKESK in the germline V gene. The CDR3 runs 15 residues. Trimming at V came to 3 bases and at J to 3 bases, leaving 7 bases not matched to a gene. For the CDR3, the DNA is TGTGCCAGCAGCCAGACGGCAGGGGGCATCTACGAGCAGTACTTC. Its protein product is CASSQTAGGIYEQYF.

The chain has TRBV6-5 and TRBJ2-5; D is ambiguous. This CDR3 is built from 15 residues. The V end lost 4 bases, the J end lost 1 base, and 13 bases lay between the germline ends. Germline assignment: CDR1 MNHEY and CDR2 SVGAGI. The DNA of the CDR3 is TGTGCCAGCAGTTCCCTACCCCCCTTCCAAGAGACCCAGTACTTC. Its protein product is CASSSLPPFQETQYF.

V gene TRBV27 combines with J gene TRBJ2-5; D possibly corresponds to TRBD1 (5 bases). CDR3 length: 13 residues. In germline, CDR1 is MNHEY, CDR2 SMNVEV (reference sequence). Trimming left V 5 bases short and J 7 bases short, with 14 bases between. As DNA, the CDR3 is TGTGCCAGCAGTCTACAGGCCCTGGGGACCCAGTACTTC. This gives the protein CASSLQALGTQYF.

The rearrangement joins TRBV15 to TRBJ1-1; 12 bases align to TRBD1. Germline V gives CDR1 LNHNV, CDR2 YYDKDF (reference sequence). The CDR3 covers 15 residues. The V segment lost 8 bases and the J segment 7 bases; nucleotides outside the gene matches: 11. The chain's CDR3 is CATDLGDRGRVEAFF. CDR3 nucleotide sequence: TGTGCCACCGATTTAGGGGACAGGGGGCGGGTTGAAGCTTTCTTT.